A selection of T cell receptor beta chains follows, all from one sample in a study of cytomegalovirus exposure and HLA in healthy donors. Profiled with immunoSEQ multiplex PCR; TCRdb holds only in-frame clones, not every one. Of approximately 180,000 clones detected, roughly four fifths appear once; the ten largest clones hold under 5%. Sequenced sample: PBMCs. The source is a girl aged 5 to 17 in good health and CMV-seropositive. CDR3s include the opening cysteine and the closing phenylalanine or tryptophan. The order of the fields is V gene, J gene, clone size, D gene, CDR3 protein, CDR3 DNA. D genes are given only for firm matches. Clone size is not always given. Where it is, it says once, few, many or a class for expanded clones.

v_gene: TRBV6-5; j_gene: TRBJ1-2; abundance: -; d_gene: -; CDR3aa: CASSYSKSEGYTF; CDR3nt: TGTGCCAGCAGTTACTCGAAATCAGAAGGCTACACCTTC
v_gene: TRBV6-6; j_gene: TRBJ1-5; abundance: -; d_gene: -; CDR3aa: CASREAYSNQPQHF; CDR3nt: TGTGCCAGCAGGGAGGCCTATAGCAATCAGCCCCAGCATTTT
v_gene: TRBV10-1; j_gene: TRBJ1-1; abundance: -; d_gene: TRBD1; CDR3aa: CASSKGQGAGWTEAFF; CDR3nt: TGCGCCAGCAGTAAGGGACAGGGGGCTGGGTGGACTGAAGCTTTCTTT
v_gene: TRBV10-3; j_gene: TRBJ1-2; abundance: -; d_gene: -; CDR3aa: CAIRQGIDYGYTF; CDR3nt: TGTGCCATTCGGCAGGGGATCGACTATGGCTACACCTTC
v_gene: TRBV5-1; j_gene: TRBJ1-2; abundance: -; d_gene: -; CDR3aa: CASSLMEGGFYGYTF; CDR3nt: TGCGCCAGCAGCTTAATGGAGGGCGGGTTCTATGGCTACACCTTC
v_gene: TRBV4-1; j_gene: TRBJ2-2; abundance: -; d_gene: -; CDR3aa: CASSPPGHLNTGELFF; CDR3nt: TGCGCCAGCAGCCCGCCAGGGCATCTGAACACCGGGGAGCTGTTTTTT
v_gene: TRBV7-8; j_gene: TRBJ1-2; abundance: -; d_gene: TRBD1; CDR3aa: CASSSKGQAINYGYTF; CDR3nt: TGTGCCAGCAGCTCAAAAGGACAGGCGATTAACTATGGCTACACCTTC
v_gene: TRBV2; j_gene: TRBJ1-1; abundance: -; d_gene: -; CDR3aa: CASSEGRGNTEAFF; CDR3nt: TGTGCCAGCAGTGAAGGCCGGGGAAACACTGAAGCTTTCTTT
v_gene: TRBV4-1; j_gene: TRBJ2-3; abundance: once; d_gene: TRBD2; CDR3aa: CASSQDFGTSGGRTDTQYF; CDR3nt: TGCGCCAGCAGCCAAGATTTTGGGACTAGCGGGGGGCGCACAGATACGCAGTATTTT
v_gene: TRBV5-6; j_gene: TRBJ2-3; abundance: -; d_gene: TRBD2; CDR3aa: CASSSYYSGGSDTQYF; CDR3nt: TGTGCCAGCAGTTCGTACTATAGCGGGGGTTCAGATACGCAGTATTTT
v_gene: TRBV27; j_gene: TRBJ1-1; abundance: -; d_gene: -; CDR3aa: CASSLGANTEAFF; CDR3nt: TGTGCCAGCAGTTTAGGGGCTAACACTGAAGCTTTCTTT
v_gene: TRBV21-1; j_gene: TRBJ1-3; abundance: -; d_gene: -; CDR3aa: CARLTMDCLSGNTIYF; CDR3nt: TGTGCCAGACTAACGATGGACTGTCTGTCTGGAAACACCATATATTTT
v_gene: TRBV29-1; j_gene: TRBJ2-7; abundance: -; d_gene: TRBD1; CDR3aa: CSVRPGGFGEQYF; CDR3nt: TGCAGCGTTAGGCCAGGGGGTTTTGGCGAGCAGTACTTC
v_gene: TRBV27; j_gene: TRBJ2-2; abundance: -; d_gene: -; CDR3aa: CASSFMGGRTGELFF; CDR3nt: TGTGCCAGCAGTTTCATGGGGGGTAGGACCGGGGAGCTGTTTTTT
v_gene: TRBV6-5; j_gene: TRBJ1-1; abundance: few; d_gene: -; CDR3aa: CASSRNTEAFF; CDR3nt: TGTGCCAGCAGTCGGAACACTGAAGCTTTCTTT
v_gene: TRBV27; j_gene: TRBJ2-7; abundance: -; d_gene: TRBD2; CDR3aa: CASSPSLAGSAYEQYF; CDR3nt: TGTGCCAGCAGTCCATCCTTAGCGGGGAGCGCCTACGAGCAGTACTTC
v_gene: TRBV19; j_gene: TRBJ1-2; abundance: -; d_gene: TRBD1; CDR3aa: CASSSPGTANYGYTF; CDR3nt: TGTGCCAGTAGTTCACCCGGGACAGCGAACTATGGCTACACCTTC
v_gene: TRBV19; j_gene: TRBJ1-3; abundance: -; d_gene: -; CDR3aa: CASSPWFLRASGNTIYF; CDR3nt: TGTGCCAGTAGTCCTTGGTTCCTCAGGGCGTCTGGAAACACCATATATTTT